The 5 T cell receptor beta chains below all came from one sample that was sequenced in a study of shared clonotypes between healthy human individuals. Produced via immunoSEQ multiplex PCR; TCRdb's table is partial and in-frame only. The sample lists more than 2,000,000 clones, 90% to 95% occurring once. The material sequenced was naive CD4+ T cells sorted from blood. Stated subset: CD45RA+ positively selected. These receptors all come from a man aged 18 to 29 in good health.

The chain combines TRBV11-2 with TRBJ2-3; weak D call: TRBD2 (5 bases). V was trimmed by 2 bases and J by 4 bases, leaving 13 bases between them. The length of the CDR3 is 15 residues. Germline CDR1 SGHAT, CDR2 FQNNGV. This CDR3 reads CASSLSGREADTQYF. The CDR3 coding sequence is TGTGCCAGCAGCTTAAGCGGTAGAGAGGCAGATACGCAGTATTTT.

This clone was detected once. The chain has TRBV6-1 and TRBJ1-1; D uncertain. Trimming took off 0 bases at V and 2 bases at J, with 4 bases between the two ends. This CDR3 is built from 13 residues. Germline assignment: CDR1 MNHNS and CDR2 SASEGT. CDR3 protein: CASSEAFNTEAFF. Here the CDR3 DNA reads TGTGCCAGCAGTGAAGCATTCAACACTGAAGCTTTCTTT.

There are a few counts of this clone. The chain uses TRBV4-1 and TRBJ1-5; D ambiguous. There are 14 residues in the CDR3. Looked up from germline, CDR1 is MGHRA and CDR2 is YSYEKL. Trimming pared 2 bases from V and 1 base from J, leaving 6 bases between. Here the CDR3 DNA reads TGCGCCAGCAGCCAAACTGCGAGCAATCAGCCCCAGCATTTT. Residues: CASSQTASNQPQHF.

This clone was found once. The rearrangement joins TRBV21-1 to TRBJ2-2; the table's D call, TRBD1, has no DNA check behind it. TRBV21-1 is tagged as a pseudogene. This CDR3 spans 15 amino acids. CDR3 region: CASRLGTGNTGELFF. In DNA, the CDR3 is TGTGCCAGCAGACTCGGGACAGGGAACACCGGGGAGCTGTTTTTT.

This chain joins TRBV12-2 and TRBJ2-1; the DNA was not compared with TRBD2, the D call given in the table. TRBV12-2 is tagged as a pseudogene. The CDR3 consists of 16 residues. The CDR3 DNA sequence: TGTGCAAGTCGCTTAGGATGGGCTAGCGGGAGGCCAGAGCAGTTCTTC. This sequence encodes CASRLGWASGRPEQFF.